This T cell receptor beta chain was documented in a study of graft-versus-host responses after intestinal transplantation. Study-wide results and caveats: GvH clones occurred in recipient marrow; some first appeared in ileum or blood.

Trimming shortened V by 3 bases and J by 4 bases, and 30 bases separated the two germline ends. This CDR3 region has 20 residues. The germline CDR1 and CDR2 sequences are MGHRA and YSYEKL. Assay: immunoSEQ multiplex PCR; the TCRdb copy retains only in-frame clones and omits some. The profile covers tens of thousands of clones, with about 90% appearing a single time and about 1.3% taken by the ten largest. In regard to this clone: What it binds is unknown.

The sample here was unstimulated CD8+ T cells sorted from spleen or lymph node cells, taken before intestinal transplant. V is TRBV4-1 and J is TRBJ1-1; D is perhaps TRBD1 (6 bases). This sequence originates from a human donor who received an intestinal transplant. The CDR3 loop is CASSQTPEWDKKRDGTEAFF. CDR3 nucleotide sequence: TGCGCCAGCAGCCAGACCCCGGAATGGGACAAAAAGCGGGATGGCACTGAAGCTTTCTTT.